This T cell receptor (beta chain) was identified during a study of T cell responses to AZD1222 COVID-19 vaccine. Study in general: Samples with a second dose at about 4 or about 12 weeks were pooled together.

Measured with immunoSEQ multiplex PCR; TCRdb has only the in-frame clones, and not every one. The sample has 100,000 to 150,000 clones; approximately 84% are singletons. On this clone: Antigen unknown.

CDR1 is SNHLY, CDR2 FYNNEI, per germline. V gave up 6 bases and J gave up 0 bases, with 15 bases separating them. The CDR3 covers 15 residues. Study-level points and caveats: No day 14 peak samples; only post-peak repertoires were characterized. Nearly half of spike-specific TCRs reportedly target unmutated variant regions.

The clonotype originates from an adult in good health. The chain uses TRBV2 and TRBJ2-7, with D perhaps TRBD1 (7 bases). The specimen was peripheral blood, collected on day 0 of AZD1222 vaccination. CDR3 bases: TGTGCCAGCAGGGGGGCGGGACAGCGCTCCTACGAGCAGTACTTC. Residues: CASRGAGQRSYEQYF. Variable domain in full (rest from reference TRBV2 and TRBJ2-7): EPEVTQTPSHQVTQMGQEVILRCVPISNHLYFYWYRQILGQKVEFLVSFYNNEISEKSEIFDDQFSVERPDGSNFTLKIRSTKLEDSAMYFCASRGAGQRSYEQYFGPGTRLTVT.